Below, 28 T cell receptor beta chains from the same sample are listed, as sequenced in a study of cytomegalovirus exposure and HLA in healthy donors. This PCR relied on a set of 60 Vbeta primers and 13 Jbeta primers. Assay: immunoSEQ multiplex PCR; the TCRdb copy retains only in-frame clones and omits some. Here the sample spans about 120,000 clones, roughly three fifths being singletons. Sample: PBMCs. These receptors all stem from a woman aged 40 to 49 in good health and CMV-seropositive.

The CDR3 coding sequence is TGTGCCAGCAGCGAGAGCGGGACTAGCACAGATACGCAGTATTTT. As protein: CASSESGTSTDTQYF. This chain uses TRBV7-6 with TRBJ2-3, with 7 positions matching TRBD2. From germline, CDR1 is SGHVS and CDR2 FNYEAQ. With V trimmed by 5 bases and J by 0 bases, 5 bases remained unmatched. CDR3 length: 15 amino acids.

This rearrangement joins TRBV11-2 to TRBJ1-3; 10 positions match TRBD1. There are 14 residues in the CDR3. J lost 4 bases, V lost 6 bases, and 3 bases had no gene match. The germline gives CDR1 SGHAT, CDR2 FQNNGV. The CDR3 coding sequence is TGTGCCAGCAGACGGGGACAGGGGGGAAACACCATATATTTT. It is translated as CASRRGQGGNTIYF.

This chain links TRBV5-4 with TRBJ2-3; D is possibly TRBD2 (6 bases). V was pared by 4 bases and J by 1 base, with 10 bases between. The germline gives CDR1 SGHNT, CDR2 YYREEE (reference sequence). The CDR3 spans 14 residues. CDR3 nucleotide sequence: TGTGCCAGCAGCCACGGGAGCGGCACAGATACGCAGTATTTT. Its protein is CASSHGSGTDTQYF.

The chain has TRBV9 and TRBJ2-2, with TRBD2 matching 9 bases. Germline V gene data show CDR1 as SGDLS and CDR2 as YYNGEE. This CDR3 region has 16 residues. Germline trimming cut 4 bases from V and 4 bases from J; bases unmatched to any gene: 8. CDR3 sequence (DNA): TGTGCCAGCAGCCCTCGACTAGCGGATCTCACCGGGGAGCTGTTTTTT. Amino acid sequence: CASSPRLADLTGELFF.

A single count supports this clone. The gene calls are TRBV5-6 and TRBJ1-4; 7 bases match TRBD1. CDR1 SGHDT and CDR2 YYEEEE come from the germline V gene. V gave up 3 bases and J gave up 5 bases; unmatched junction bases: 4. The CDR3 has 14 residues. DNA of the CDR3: TGTGCCAGCAGCTGGGACAGACAGAATGAAAAACTGTTTTTT. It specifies CASSWDRQNEKLFF.

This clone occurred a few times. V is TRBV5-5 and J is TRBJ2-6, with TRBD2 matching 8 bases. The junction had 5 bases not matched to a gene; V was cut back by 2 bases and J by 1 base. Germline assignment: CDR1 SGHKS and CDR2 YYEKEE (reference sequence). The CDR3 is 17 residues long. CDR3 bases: TGTGCCAGCAGCTTTGAGCCGGGAGGGTCTGGGGCCAACGTCCTGACTTTC. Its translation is CASSFEPGGSGANVLTF.

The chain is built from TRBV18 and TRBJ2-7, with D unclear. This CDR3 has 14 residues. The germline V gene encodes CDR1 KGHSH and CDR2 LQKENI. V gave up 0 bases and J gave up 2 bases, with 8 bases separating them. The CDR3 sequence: CASSPPTTPYEQYF. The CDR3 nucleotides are TGTGCCAGCTCACCACCGACAACTCCCTACGAGCAGTACTTC.

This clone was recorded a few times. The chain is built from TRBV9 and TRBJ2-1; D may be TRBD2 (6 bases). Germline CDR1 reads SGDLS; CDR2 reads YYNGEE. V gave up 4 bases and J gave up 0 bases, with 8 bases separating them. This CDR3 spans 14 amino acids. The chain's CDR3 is CASSLGSSYNEQFF. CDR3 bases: TGTGCCAGCAGCCTCGGGAGCTCCTACAATGAGCAGTTCTTC.

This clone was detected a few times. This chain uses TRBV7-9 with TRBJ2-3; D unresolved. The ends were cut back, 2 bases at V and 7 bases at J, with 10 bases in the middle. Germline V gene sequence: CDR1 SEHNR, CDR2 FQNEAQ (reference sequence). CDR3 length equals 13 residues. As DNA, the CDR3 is TGTGCCAGCAGCTTAAGTCAGGCTAATACGCAGTATTTT. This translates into CASSLSQANTQYF.

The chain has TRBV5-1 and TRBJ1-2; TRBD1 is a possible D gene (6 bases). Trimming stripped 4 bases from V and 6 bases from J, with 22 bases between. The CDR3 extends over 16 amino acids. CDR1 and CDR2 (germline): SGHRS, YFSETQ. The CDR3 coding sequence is TGCGCCAGCAGCCCCGGGTGGCGCCAGTACAGGGATGGCTACACCTTC. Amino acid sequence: CASSPGWRQYRDGYTF.

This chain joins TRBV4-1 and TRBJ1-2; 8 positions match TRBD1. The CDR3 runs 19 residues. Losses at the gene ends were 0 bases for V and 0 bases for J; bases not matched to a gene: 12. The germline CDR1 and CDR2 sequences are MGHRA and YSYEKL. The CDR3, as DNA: TGCGCCAGCAGCCAAGAGAGGTTTATGACAGGGGAAGCTAACTATGGCTACACCTTC. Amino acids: CASSQERFMTGEANYGYTF.

CDR3 in amino acids: CASSQDSSYEQYF. CDR3 in DNA: TGTGCCAGCAGCCAAGATAGCTCCTACGAGCAGTACTTC. The V gene is TRBV14, the J gene TRBJ2-7; D call uncertain. With 0 bases removed from V and 0 bases from J, the gap between germline ends came to 3 bases. The CDR3 is 13 residues long. The germline V gene encodes CDR1 SGHDN and CDR2 FVKESK.

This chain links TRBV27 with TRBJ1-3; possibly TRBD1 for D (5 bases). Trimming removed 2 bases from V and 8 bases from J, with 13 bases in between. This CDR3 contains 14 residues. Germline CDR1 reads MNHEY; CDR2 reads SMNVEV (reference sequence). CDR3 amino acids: CASSLRGGDDTIYF. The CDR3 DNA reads TGTGCCAGCAGTTTAAGGGGAGGGGACGACACCATATATTTT.

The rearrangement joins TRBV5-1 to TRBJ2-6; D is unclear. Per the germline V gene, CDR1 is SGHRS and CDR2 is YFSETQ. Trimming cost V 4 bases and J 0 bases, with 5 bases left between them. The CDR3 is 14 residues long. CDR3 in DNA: TGCGCCAGCAGCACTAACTCTGGGGCCAACGTCCTGACTTTC. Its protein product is CASSTNSGANVLTF. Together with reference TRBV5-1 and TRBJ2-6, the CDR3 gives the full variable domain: KAGVTQTPRYLIKTRGQQVTLSCSPISGHRSVSWYQQTPGQGLQFLFEYFSETQRNKGNFPGRFSGRQFSNSRSEMNVSTLELGDSALYLCASSTNSGANVLTFGAGSRLTVL.

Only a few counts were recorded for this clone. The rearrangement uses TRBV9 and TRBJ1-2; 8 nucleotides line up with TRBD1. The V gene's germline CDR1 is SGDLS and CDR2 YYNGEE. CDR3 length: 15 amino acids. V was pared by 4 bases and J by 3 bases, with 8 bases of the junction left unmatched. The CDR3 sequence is CASSPAGGAHYGYTF. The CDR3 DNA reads TGTGCCAGCAGCCCTGCAGGGGGCGCACACTATGGCTACACCTTC.

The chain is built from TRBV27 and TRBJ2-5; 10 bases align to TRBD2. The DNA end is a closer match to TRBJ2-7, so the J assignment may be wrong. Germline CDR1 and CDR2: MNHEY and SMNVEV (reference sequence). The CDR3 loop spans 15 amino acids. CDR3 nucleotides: TGTGCCAGCAGTCCGGGACTAGCGAGCTCCTACGAGCAGTACTTC. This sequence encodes CASSPGLASSYEQYF.

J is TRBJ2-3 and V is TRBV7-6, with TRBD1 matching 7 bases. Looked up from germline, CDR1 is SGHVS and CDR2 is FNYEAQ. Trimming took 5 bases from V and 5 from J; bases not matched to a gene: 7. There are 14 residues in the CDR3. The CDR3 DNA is TGTGCCAGCAGCCGCCGACAGGGTCTAGATACGCAGTATTTT. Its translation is CASSRRQGLDTQYF.

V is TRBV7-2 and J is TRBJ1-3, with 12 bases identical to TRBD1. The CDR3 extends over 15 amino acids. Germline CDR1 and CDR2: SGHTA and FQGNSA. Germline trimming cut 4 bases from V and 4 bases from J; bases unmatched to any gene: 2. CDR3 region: CASSSGTGGGNTIYF. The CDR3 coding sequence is TGTGCCAGCAGCTCCGGGACAGGGGGCGGAAACACCATATATTTT.

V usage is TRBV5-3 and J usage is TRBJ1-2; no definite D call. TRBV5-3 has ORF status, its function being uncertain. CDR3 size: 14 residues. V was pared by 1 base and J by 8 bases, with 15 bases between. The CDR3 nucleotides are TGTGCCAGAAGCTTGCATCTCTTCCCGGGGGGCTACACCTTC. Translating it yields CARSLHLFPGGYTF.

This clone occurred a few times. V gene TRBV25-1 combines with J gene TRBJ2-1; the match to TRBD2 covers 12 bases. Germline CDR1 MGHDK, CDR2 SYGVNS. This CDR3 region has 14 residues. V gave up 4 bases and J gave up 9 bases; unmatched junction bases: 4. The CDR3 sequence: CASSGTSGNTEQFF. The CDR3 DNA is TGTGCCAGCAGTGGGACTAGCGGGAATACTGAGCAGTTCTTC.

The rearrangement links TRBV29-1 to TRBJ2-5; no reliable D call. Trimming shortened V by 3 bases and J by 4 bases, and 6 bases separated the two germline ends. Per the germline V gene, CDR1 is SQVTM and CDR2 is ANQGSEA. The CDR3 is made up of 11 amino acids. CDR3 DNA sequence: TGCAGCGTTGATTTCTTAGAGACCCAGTACTTC. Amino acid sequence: CSVDFLETQYF.

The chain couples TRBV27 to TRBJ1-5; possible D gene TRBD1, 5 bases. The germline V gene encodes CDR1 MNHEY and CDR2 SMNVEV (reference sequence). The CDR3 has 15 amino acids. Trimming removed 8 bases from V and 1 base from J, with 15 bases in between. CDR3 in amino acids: CASRPGVRSNQPQHF. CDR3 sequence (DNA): TGTGCCAGCCGCCCGGGGGTGAGGAGCAATCAGCCCCAGCATTTT.

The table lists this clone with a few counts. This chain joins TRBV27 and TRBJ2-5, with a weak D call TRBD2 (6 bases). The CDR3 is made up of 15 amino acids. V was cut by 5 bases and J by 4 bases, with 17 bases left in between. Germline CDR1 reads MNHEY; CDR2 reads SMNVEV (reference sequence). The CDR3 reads CASSLLGEEGETQYF. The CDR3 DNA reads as TGTGCCAGCAGTCTCCTGGGGGAGGAGGGAGAGACCCAGTACTTC.

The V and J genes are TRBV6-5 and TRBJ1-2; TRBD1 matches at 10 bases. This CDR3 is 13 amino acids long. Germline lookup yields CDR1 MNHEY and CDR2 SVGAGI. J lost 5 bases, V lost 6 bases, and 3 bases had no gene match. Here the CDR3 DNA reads TGTGCCAGCAGCGGACAGGGGGGGTATGGCTACACCTTC. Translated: CASSGQGGYGYTF.

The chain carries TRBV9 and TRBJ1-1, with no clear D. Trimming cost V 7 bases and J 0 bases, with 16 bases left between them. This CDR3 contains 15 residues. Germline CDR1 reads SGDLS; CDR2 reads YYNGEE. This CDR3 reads CASRPYLEMNTEAFF. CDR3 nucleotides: TGTGCCAGCCGCCCTTACCTAGAAATGAACACTGAAGCTTTCTTT.

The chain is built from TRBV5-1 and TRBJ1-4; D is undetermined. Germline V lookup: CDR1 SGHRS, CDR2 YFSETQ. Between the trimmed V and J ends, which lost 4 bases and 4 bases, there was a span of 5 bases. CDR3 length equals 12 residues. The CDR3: CASSTDNEKLFF. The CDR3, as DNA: TGCGCCAGCAGCACAGATAATGAAAAACTGTTTTTT.

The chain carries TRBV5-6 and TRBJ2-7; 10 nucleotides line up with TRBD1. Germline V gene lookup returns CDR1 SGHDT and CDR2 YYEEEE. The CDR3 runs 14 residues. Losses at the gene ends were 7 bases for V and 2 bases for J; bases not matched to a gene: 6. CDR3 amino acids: CASGSGQGAYEQYF. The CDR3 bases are TGTGCCAGCGGATCCGGACAGGGGGCCTACGAGCAGTACTTC.

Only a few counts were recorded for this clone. As DNA, the CDR3 is TGTGCCAGCTCACCACGGACAGGGGGTTACGACGAGCAGTACTTC. It yields the protein CASSPRTGGYDEQYF. The V gene is TRBV18, the J gene TRBJ2-7; 10 nucleotides agree with TRBD1. CDR3 length: 15 residues. J was trimmed by 5 bases and V by 1 base; bases with no gene match: 5. Germline V gene sequence: CDR1 KGHSH, CDR2 LQKENI.